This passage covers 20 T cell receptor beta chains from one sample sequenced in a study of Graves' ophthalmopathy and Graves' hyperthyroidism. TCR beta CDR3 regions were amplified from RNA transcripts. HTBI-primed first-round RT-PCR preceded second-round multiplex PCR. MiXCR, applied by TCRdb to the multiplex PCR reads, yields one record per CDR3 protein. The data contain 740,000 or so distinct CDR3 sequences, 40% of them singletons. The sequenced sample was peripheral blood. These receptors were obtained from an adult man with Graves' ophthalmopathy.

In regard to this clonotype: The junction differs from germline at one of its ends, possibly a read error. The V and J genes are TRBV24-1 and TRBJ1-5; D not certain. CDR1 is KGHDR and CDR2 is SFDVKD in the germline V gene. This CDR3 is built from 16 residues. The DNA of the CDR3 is TGTGCCAGCAGTTACGGGAAGATCGAAAAAAATCAGCCCCAGCATTTT. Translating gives CASSYGKIEKNQPQHF.

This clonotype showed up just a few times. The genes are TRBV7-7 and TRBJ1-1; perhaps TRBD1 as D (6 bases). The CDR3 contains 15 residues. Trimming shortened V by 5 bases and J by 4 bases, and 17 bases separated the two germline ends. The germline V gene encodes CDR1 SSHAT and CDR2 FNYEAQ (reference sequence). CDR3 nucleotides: TGTGCCAGCAGCCTTCGTCAGACAGGATTCACTGAAGCTTTCTTT. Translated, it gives CASSLRQTGFTEAFF.

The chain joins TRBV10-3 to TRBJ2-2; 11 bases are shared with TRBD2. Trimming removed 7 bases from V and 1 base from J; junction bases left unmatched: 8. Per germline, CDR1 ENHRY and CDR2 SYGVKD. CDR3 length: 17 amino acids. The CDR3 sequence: CAITPNSGGVNTGELFF. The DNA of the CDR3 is TGTGCCATCACCCCGAATAGCGGGGGGGTGAACACCGGGGAGCTGTTTTTT.

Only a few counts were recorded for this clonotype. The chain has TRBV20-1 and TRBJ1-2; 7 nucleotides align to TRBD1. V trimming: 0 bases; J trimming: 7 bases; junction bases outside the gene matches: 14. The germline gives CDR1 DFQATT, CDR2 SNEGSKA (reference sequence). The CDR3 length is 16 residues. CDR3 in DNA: TGCAGTGCTAGAGATTTGGAGTCGGGCAGGGGGTTTGGCTACACCTTC. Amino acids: CSARDLESGRGFGYTF.

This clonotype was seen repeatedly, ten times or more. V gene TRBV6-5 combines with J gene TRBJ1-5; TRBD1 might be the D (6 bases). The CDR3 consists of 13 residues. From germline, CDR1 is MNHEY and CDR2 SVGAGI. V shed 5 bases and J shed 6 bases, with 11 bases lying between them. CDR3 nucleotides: TGTGCCAGCAGTCAGACAGGCGCTCAGCCCCAGCATTTT. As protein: CASSQTGAQPQHF.

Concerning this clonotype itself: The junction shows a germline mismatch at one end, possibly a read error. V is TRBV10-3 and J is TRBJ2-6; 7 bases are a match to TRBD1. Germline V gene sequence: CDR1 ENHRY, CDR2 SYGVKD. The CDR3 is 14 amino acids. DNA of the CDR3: TGTGCCAGCAGTTACCCGACAGGGACCAACGTCCTGACTTTC. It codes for CASSYPTGTNVLTF.

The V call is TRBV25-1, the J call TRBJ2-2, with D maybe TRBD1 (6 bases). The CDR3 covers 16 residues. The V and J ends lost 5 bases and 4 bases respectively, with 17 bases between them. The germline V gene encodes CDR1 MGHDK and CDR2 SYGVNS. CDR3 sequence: CASSYSRQGSTGELFF. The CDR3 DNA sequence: TGTGCCAGCAGTTACTCTAGGCAGGGGAGCACCGGGGAGCTGTTTTTT.

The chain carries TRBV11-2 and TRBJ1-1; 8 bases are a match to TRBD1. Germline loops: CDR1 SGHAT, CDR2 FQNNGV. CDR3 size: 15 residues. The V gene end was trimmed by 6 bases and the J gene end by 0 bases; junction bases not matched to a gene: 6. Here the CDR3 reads CASSLTGAMNTEAFF. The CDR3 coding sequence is TGTGCCAGCAGTTTGACAGGGGCTATGAACACTGAAGCTTTCTTT.

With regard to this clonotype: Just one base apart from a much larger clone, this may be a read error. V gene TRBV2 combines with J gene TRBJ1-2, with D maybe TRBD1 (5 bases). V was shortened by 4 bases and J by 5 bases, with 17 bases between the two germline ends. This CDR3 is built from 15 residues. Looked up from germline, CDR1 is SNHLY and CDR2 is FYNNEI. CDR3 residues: CASSGEGGQGYGYTF. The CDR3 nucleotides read TGTGCCAGCAGTGGAGAAGGAGGGCAGGGTTATGGCTACACCTTC.

CDR3 residues: CASSSGTADSSYNSPLHF. CDR3 nucleotide sequence: TGCGCCAGCAGTTCCGGGACAGCTGATAGCTCCTATAATTCACCCCTCCACTTT. The chain combines TRBV10-2 with TRBJ1-6; 7 bases line up with TRBD1. The CDR3 covers 18 residues. The V and J ends lost 5 bases and 0 bases, in that order; junction bases with no gene match: 10. Germline CDR1 WSHSY, CDR2 SAAADI.

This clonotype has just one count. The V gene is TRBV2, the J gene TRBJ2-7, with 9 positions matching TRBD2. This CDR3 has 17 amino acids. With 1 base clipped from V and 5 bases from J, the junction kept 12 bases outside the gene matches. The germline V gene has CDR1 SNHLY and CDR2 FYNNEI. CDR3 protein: CASSEGRPSGTWDEQYF. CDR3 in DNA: TGTGCCAGCAGTGAAGGTCGGCCTAGCGGGACGTGGGACGAGCAGTACTTC. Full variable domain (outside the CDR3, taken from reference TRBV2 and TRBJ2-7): EPEVTQTPSHQVTQMGQEVILRCVPISNHLYFYWYRQILGQKVEFLVSFYNNEISEKSEIFDDQFSVERPDGSNFTLKIRSTKLEDSAMYFCASSEGRPSGTWDEQYFGPGTRLTVT.

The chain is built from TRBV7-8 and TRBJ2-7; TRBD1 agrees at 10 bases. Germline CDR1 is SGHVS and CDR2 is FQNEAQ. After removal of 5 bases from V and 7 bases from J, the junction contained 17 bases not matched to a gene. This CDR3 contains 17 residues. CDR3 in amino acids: CASSPSPRGQGTREQYF. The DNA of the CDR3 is TGTGCCAGCAGCCCGAGCCCTCGGGGACAGGGGACAAGGGAGCAGTACTTC.

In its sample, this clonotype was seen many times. CDR3 amino acids: CASTTPGTSNYGYTF. The DNA for the CDR3 is TGTGCCAGCACTACCCCCGGGACATCTAACTATGGCTACACCTTC. The chain employs TRBV19 and TRBJ1-2, with D possibly matching TRBD1 (6 bases). The CDR3 spans 15 residues. V lost 9 bases and J lost 0, with 17 bases in between. Germline loops: CDR1 LNHDA, CDR2 SQIVND (reference sequence). Full variable domain (missing parts from reference TRBV19 and TRBJ1-2): DGGITQSPKYLFRKEGQNVTLSCEQNLNHDAMYWYRQDPGQGLRLIYYSQIVNDFQKGDIAEGYSVSREKKESFPLTVTSAQKNPTAFYLCASTTPGTSNYGYTFGSGTRLTVV.

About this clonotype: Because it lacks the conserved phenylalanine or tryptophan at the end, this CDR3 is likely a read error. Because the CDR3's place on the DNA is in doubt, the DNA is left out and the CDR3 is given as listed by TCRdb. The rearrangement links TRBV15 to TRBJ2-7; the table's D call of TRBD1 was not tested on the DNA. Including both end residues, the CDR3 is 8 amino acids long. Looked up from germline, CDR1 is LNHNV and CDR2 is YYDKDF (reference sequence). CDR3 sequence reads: CATSRWGQ.

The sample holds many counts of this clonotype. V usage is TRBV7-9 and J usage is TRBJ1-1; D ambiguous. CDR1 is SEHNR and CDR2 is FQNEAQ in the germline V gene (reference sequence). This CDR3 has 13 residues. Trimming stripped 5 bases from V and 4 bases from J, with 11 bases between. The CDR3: CASSRALGTEAFF. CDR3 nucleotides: TGTGCCAGCAGCCGGGCATTAGGCACTGAAGCTTTCTTT.

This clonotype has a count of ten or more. The CDR3 region is CAISESLGSETQYF. Written as DNA, the CDR3 is TGTGCCATCAGTGAGTCGTTAGGGAGCGAGACCCAGTACTTC. The rearrangement joins TRBV10-3 to TRBJ2-5; TRBD2 might be the D (5 bases). The germline CDR1 and CDR2 sequences are ENHRY and SYGVKD. There are 14 residues in the CDR3. V was pared by 0 bases and J by 5 bases, with 10 bases between.

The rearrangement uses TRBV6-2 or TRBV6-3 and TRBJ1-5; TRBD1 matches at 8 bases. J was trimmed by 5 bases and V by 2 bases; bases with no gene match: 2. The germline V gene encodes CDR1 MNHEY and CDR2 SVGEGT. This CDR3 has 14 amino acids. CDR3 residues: CASSYGQGDQPQHF. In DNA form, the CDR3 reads TGTGCCAGCAGTTACGGACAGGGAGATCAGCCCCAGCATTTT.

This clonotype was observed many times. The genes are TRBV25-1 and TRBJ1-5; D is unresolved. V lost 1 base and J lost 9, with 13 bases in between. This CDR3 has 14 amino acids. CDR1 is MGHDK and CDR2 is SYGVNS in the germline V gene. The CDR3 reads CASSELGDLRPQHF. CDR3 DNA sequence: TGTGCCAGCAGTGAATTGGGCGATTTAAGGCCCCAGCATTTT.

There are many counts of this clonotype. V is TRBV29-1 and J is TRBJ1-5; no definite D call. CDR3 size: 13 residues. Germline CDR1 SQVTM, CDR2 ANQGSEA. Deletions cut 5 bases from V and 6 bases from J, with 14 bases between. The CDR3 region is CSVLAGWGQPQHF. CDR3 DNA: TGCAGCGTTCTTGCAGGTTGGGGTCAGCCCCAGCATTTT.

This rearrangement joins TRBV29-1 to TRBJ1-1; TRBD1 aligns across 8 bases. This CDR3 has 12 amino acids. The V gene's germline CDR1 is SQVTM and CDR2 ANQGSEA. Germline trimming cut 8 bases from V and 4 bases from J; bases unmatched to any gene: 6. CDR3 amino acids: CSLTTGATEAFF. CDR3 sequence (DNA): TGCAGCTTGACGACAGGGGCCACTGAAGCTTTCTTT.